A single sample is the source of the 23 T cell receptor beta chains below, sequenced in a study of blood T cell repertoires in COVID-19. Method: immunoSEQ multiplex PCR; TCRdb's copy keeps in-frame clones and lacks some. Of about 96,000 clones detected, roughly 90% appear once; the ten largest clones hold 4% to 5%. Input material: peripheral blood. The origin of the receptors is a human donor with COVID-19, enrolled during active disease. The donor label of this sample is uncertain.

J is TRBJ1-3 and V is TRBV7-9; no clear D gene. Trimming shortened V by 6 bases and J by 5 bases, and 17 bases separated the two germline ends. There are 15 residues in the CDR3. Germline V gene data show CDR1 as SEHNR and CDR2 as FQNEAQ (reference sequence). CDR3 DNA sequence: TGTGCCAGCAGTGCTGAGGGAGCTGGAAGAAACACCATATATTTT. Translated, it gives CASSAEGAGRNTIYF.

Only one count was recorded for this clone. The chain uses TRBV3-1 (or the pseudogene TRBV3-2) and TRBJ1-2, with D hard to call. Germline lookup yields CDR1 LGHDT and CDR2 YNNKEL (reference sequence). V dropped 1 base and J dropped 0 bases, with 9 bases sitting between them. This CDR3 spans 15 amino acids. The chain's CDR3 is CASSQGPGTNYGYTF. As DNA, the CDR3 is TGTGCCAGCAGCCAAGGGCCGGGGACTAACTATGGCTACACCTTC.

This clone is a singleton in its sample. V usage is TRBV19 and J usage is TRBJ1-2; the D gene is possibly TRBD1 (6 bases). Deletions cut 3 bases from V and 8 bases from J, with 13 bases between. The CDR3 is 13 amino acids. CDR1 LNHDA and CDR2 SQIVND come from the germline V gene (reference sequence). The CDR3 coding sequence is TGTGCCAGTAGTATGGTAAACAGGGACGGCTACACCTTC. Protein: CASSMVNRDGYTF.

This chain links TRBV11-2 with TRBJ1-1; D not certain. The CDR3 has 15 amino acids. The V and J ends lost 2 bases and 1 base respectively, with 11 bases between them. In germline, CDR1 is SGHAT, CDR2 FQNNGV. The CDR3 region is CASSLTRGKNTEAFF. In DNA form, the CDR3 reads TGTGCCAGCAGCTTAACACGAGGGAAGAACACTGAAGCTTTCTTT.

The chain combines TRBV5-1 with TRBJ1-3; no reliable D call. CDR3 length: 16 residues. V was shortened by 0 bases and J by 0 bases, with 10 bases between the two germline ends. Germline assignment: CDR1 SGHRS and CDR2 YFSETQ. The CDR3 bases are TGCGCCAGCAGCTTGGTCCGGGTTGACTCTGGAAACACCATATATTTT. Amino acid sequence: CASSLVRVDSGNTIYF.

The gene calls are TRBV2 and TRBJ1-5; TRBD1 might be the D (5 bases). The V end was cut by 4 bases, the J end by 0 bases, with 13 bases between. Germline V gives CDR1 SNHLY, CDR2 FYNNEI. The CDR3 has 16 amino acids. CDR3 sequence reads: CASSGRGSYSNQPQHF. The CDR3 DNA is TGTGCCAGCAGTGGAAGGGGAAGCTATAGCAATCAGCCCCAGCATTTT.

This chain connects TRBV12-2 to TRBJ2-3; the tabulated D call, TRBD2, remains unverified against the DNA. TRBV12-2 counts as a pseudogene. CDR3 size: 19 residues. The CDR3 protein is CASRTRTSGGPMGADTQYF. The CDR3 DNA follows: TGTGCAAGTCGCACAAGGACTAGCGGGGGGCCCATGGGCGCAGATACGCAGTATTTT.

V and J are TRBV5-6 and TRBJ1-5; a weak D match, TRBD1 (6 bases). The length of the CDR3 is 14 residues. Germline V gives CDR1 SGHDT, CDR2 YYEEEE. Trimming cost V 4 bases and J 5 bases, with 13 bases left between them. CDR3 protein: CASSKLTGYQPQHF. The CDR3 DNA sequence: TGTGCCAGCAGCAAGCTAACAGGGTATCAGCCCCAGCATTTT.

The genes are TRBV7-7 and TRBJ2-5; TRBD1 is a possible D gene (5 bases). The CDR3 is 15 residues long. Germline assignment: CDR1 SSHAT and CDR2 FNYEAQ (reference sequence). The V end lost 5 bases, the J end lost 3 bases, and 16 bases lay between the germline ends. The CDR3 reads CASSPDRTIKETQYF. CDR3 coding DNA: TGTGCCAGCAGCCCCGATCGGACAATCAAAGAGACCCAGTACTTC.

The chain links TRBV27 to TRBJ2-2; the D gene is possibly TRBD2 (6 bases). The germline V gene encodes CDR1 MNHEY and CDR2 SMNVEV (reference sequence). V lost 6 bases to trimming and J lost 7 bases, with 21 bases between them. The CDR3 spans 16 residues. CDR3 amino acids: CASRPLGGVSVGELFF. As DNA, the CDR3 is TGTGCCAGCAGACCCCTGGGGGGAGTCAGTGTCGGGGAGCTGTTTTTT.

The chain carries TRBV19 and TRBJ2-7; TRBD2 might be the D (5 bases). Germline values: CDR1 LNHDA, CDR2 SQIVND (reference sequence). This CDR3 contains 13 residues. Trimming removed 6 bases at V and 5 bases at J, with 14 bases between. CDR3 coding DNA: TGTGCCAGTAGAAAGGGAGCGGATCACGAGCAGTACTTC. It is translated as CASRKGADHEQYF.

This chain uses TRBV7-3 with TRBJ2-1; 8 bases agree with TRBD1. J was trimmed by 5 bases and V by 6 bases; bases with no gene match: 6. The length of the CDR3 is 14 residues. In germline, CDR1 is SGHTA, CDR2 FQGTGA. The chain's CDR3 is CASSLQGAHNEQFF. CDR3 DNA: TGTGCCAGCAGTCTTCAGGGGGCCCACAATGAGCAGTTCTTC.

The chain has TRBV19 and TRBJ2-3; 16 nucleotides align to TRBD2. Germline CDR1 and CDR2: LNHDA and SQIVND (reference sequence). The CDR3 consists of 16 residues. The trim removed 7 bases at V and 7 bases at J, leaving 8 bases unmatched. The CDR3 protein is CASTRGLAGGPNTQYF. Here the CDR3 DNA reads TGTGCCAGTACCAGGGGACTAGCGGGAGGGCCGAATACGCAGTATTTT.

The chain uses TRBV5-4 and TRBJ1-5; 8 bases line up with TRBD1. The CDR3 extends over 15 amino acids. Germline V gene lookup returns CDR1 SGHNT and CDR2 YYREEE (reference sequence). V dropped 4 bases and J dropped 6; count of bases not matched to a gene: 9. The CDR3 region is CASSPAPDRGQPQHF. CDR3 coding DNA: TGTGCCAGCAGCCCGGCCCCCGACAGGGGTCAGCCCCAGCATTTT.

The rearrangement uses TRBV3-1 (or the pseudogene TRBV3-2) and TRBJ2-1; 7 bases fit TRBD1. Germline V gives CDR1 LGHDT, CDR2 YNNKEL (reference sequence). V was pared by 1 base and J by 8 bases, with 8 bases of the junction left unmatched. The CDR3 consists of 15 residues. The CDR3 reads CASSQGWDRDHEQFF. CDR3 nucleotides: TGTGCCAGCAGCCAAGGGTGGGACAGAGACCATGAGCAGTTCTTC.

The CDR3 region is CASSYVAGSGANVLTF. The CDR3 DNA follows: TGTGCCAGCAGTTACGTCGCAGGGTCTGGGGCCAACGTCCTGACTTTC. The rearrangement uses TRBV6-2 or TRBV6-3 and TRBJ2-6; D perhaps matches TRBD1 (5 bases). V was cut by 2 bases and J by 1 base, with 9 bases left in between. Germline-derived CDR1 and CDR2 are MNHEY and SVGEGT. This CDR3 comprises 16 residues.

This clone is a singleton in its sample. This chain uses TRBV28 with TRBJ1-1; 9 bases fit TRBD1. Germline assignment: CDR1 MDHEN and CDR2 SYDVKM. Unmatched junction bases numbered 13, after V lost 7 bases and J lost 1 base. The CDR3 consists of 17 residues. The CDR3 coding sequence is TGTGCCAGCATCACCGGGACAGGGATCCCACCGAACACTGAAGCTTTCTTT. Its protein is CASITGTGIPPNTEAFF.

The chain employs TRBV3-1 (or the pseudogene TRBV3-2) and TRBJ2-7, with no clear D. CDR1 LGHDT and CDR2 YNNKEL come from the germline V gene (reference sequence). The CDR3 loop spans 12 amino acids. The germline V and J ends were trimmed by 0 bases and 13 bases, with 13 bases remaining between them. The CDR3 DNA reads TGTGCCAGCAGCCAAGACGACTCGAGACCCTACTTC. Translated: CASSQDDSRPYF.

The rearrangement links TRBV2 to TRBJ1-2; the D gene is possibly TRBD1 (6 bases). The V end lost 7 bases, the J end lost 1 base, and 13 bases lay between the germline ends. CDR3 length equals 14 residues. Germline-derived CDR1 and CDR2 are SNHLY and FYNNEI. In nucleotides, the CDR3 is TGTGCCAGCAACACAGGGTTCTATAACTATGGCTACACCTTC. Translated: CASNTGFYNYGYTF.

The chain links TRBV15 to TRBJ2-5, with D possibly matching TRBD2 (5 bases). Trimming took 0 bases from V and 5 from J, leaving 16 bases between them. CDR3 length: 16 amino acids. From germline, CDR1 is LNHNV and CDR2 YYDKDF (reference sequence). CDR3 sequence: CATSRDLGVGGETQYF. CDR3 coding DNA: TGTGCCACCAGCAGAGATCTCGGGGTAGGAGGCGAGACCCAGTACTTC.

This clone was counted once. V and J are TRBV28 and TRBJ2-1; 9 nucleotides agree with TRBD1. Losses at the gene ends were 3 bases for V and 10 bases for J; bases not matched to a gene: 10. The CDR3 spans 15 residues. CDR1 and CDR2 from the germline V gene are MDHEN and SYDVKM. CDR3 in amino acids: CASSFGQGPLLEQFF. CDR3 in DNA: TGTGCCAGCAGTTTCGGACAGGGGCCCTTACTGGAGCAGTTCTTC.

About this clone itself: The identical CDR3 is also encoded by other nucleotide sequences in the sample. The chain carries TRBV4-1 and TRBJ2-7; possibly TRBD1 for D (5 bases). CDR3 length: 15 amino acids. CDR1 is MGHRA, CDR2 YSYEKL, per germline. The ends were cut back, 1 base at V and 7 bases at J, with 17 bases in the middle. CDR3 protein: CASSQAGRALDEQYF. The CDR3 DNA reads as TGCGCCAGCAGCCAAGCAGGCAGGGCCCTCGATGAGCAGTACTTC.

The V gene is TRBV5-1, the J gene TRBJ2-1; TRBD1 is a possible D gene (8 bases). V was cut by 4 bases and J by 12 bases, with 38 bases left in between. Per the germline V gene, CDR1 is SGHRS and CDR2 is YFSETQ. The CDR3 spans 20 residues. This chain's CDR3 is CASSRSGQGEGAGNPRVQFF. Here the CDR3 DNA reads TGCGCCAGCAGCCGATCCGGACAGGGCGAGGGAGCGGGAAACCCCAGGGTGCAGTTCTTC.